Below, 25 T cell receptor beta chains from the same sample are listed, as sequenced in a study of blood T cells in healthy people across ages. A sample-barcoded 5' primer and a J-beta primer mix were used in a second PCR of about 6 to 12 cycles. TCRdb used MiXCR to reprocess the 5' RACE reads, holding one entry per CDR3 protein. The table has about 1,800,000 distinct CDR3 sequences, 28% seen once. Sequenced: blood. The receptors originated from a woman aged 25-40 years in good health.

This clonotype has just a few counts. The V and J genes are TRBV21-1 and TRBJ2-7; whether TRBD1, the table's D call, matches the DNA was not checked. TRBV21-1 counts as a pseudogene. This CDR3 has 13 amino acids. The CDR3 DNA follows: TGTGCCAGCATGTGTTACAGGGATCGCGAGCAGTACTTC. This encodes CASMCYRDREQYF.

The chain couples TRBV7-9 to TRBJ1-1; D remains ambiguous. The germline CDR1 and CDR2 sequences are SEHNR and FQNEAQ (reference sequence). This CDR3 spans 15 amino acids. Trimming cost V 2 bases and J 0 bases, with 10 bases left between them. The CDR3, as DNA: TGTGCCAGCAGCTTATCGACAACAATGAACACTGAAGCTTTCTTT. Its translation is CASSLSTTMNTEAFF.

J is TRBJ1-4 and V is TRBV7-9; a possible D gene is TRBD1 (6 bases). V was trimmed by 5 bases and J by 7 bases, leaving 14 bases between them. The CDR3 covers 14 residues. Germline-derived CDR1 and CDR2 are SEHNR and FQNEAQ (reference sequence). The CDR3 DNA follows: TGTGCCAGCAGCCGCGTGGGGGCAGGTGAAAAACTGTTTTTT. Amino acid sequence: CASSRVGAGEKLFF.

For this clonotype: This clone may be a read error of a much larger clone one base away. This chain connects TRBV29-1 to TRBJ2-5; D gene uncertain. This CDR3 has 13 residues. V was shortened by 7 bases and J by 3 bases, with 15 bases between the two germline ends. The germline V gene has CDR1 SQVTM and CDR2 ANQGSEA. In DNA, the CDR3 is TGCAGCGGATCACATACGACTGAAGAGACCCAGTACTTC. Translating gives CSGSHTTEETQYF.

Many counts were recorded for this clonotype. This CDR3 reads CASSFGRETDTQYF. The CDR3 coding sequence is TGTGCCAGCAGTTTCGGGCGGGAGACAGATACGCAGTATTTT. J is TRBJ2-3 and V is TRBV28; 7 bases map to TRBD2. The CDR3 loop spans 14 amino acids. Germline V CDR1 and CDR2: MDHEN, SYDVKM. V shed 3 bases, J shed 3 bases, and the junction held 3 bases outside the gene matches.

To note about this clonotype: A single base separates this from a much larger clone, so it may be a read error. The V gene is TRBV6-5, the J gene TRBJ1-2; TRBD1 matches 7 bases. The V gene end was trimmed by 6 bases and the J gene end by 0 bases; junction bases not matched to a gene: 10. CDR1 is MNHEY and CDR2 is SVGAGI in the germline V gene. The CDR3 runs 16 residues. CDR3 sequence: CASRRGTAAPNYGYTF. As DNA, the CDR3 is TGTGCCAGCAGGAGGGGGACAGCCGCTCCTAACTATGGCTACACCTTC.

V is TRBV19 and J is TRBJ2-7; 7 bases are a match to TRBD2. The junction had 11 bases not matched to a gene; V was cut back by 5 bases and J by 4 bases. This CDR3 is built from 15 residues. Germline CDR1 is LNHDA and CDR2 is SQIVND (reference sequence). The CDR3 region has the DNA TGTGCCAGTAGTCTAAACAGCGGGGCAAAGTACGAGCAGTACTTC. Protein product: CASSLNSGAKYEQYF.

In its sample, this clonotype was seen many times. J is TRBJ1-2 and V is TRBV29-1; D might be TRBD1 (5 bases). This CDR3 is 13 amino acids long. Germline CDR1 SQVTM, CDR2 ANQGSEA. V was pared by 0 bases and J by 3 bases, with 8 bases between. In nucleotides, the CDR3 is TGCAGCGTTGAAGACGGGACGTACTATGGCTACACCTTC. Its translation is CSVEDGTYYGYTF.

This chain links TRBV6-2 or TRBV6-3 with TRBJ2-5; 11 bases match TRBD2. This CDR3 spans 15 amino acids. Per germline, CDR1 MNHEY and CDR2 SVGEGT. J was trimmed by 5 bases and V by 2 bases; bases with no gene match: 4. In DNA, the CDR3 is TGTGCCAGCAGTTACACGGGACTAGCGGTGGAGACCCAGTACTTC. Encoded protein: CASSYTGLAVETQYF.

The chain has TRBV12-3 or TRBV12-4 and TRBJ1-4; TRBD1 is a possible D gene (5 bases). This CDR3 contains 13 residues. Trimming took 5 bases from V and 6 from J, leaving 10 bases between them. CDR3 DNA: TGTGCCAGCAGTAGACAGTTATATGAAAAACTGTTTTTT. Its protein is CASSRQLYEKLFF.

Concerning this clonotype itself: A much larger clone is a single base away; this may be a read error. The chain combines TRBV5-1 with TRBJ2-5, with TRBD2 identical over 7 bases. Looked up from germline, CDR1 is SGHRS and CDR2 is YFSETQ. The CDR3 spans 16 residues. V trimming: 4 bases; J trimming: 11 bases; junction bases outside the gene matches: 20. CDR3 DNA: TGCGCCAGCAGCACCGGTGCGGGGGTCTCCTACAATGAGCAGTACTTC. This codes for CASSTGAGVSYNEQYF.

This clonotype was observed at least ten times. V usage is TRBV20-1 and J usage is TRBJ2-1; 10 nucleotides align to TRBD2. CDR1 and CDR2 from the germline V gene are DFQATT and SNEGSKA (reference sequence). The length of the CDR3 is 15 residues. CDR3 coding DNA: TGCAGCGCGGAAGGGTTGAAGCGGGAGGGGAATGAGCAGTTCTTC. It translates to CSAEGLKREGNEQFF.

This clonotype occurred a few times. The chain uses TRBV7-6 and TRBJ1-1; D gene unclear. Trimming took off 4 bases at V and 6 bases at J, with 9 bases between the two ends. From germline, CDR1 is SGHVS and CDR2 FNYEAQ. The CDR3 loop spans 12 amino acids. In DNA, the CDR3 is TGTGCCAGCAGCTCAGTTGTCTCTGAAGCTTTCTTT. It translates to CASSSVVSEAFF.

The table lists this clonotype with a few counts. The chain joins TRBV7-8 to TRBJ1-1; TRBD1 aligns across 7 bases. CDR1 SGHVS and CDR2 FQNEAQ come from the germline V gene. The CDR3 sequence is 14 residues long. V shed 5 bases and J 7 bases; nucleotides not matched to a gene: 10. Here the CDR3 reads CASSPRGQMSEAFF. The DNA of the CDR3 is TGTGCCAGCAGCCCTAGGGGACAGATGAGTGAAGCTTTCTTT.

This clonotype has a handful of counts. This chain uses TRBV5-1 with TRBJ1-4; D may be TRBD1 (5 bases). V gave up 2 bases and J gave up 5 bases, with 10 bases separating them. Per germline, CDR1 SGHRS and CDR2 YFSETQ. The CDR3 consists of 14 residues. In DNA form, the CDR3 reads TGCGCCAGCAGCTTTGAGACAGCAAATGAAAAACTGTTTTTT. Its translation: CASSFETANEKLFF.

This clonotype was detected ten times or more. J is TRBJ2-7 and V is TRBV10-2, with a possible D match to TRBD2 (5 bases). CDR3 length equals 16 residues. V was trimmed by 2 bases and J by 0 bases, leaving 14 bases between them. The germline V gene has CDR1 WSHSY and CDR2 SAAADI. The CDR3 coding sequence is TGCGCCAGCAGTGAGGATTTCTGGGAGTCCTCCTACGAGCAGTACTTC. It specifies CASSEDFWESSYEQYF.

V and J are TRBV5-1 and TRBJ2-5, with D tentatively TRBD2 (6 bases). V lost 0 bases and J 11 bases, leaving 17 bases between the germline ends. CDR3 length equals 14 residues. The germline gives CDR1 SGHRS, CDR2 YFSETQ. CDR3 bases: TGCGCCAGCAGCTTGGAGCTAGGGGAGGATGAGCAGTACTTC. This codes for CASSLELGEDEQYF. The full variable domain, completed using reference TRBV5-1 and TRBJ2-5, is KAGVTQTPRYLIKTRGQQVTLSCSPISGHRSVSWYQQTPGQGLQFLFEYFSETQRNKGNFPGRFSGRQFSNSRSEMNVSTLELGDSALYLCASSLELGEDEQYFGPGTRLLVL.

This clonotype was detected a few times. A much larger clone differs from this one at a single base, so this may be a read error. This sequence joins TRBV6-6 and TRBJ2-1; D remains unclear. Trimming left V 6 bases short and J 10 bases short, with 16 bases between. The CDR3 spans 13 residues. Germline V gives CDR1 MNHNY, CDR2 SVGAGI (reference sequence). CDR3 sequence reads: CASRAEISGEQFF. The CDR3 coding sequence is TGTGCCAGCAGGGCAGAGATTTCGGGCGAGCAGTTCTTC.

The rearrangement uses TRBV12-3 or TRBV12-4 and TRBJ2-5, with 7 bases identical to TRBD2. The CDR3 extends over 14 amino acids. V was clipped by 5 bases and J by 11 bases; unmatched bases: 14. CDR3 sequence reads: CASSEGTTYNEQYF. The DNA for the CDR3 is TGTGCCAGCAGTGAAGGGACTACTTACAATGAGCAGTACTTC.

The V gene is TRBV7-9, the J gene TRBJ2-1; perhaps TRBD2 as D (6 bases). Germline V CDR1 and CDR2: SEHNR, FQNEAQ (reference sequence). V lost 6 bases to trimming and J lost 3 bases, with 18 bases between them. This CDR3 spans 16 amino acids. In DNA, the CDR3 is TGTGCCAGCAGTCCTCTTAGCGGCCCATTCTACAATGAGCAGTTCTTC. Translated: CASSPLSGPFYNEQFF.

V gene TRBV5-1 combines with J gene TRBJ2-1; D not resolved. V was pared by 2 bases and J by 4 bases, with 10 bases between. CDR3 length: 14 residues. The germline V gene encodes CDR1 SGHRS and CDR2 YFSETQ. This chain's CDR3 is CASSLDIGYNEQFF. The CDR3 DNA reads TGCGCCAGCAGCTTAGATATAGGATACAATGAGCAGTTCTTC.

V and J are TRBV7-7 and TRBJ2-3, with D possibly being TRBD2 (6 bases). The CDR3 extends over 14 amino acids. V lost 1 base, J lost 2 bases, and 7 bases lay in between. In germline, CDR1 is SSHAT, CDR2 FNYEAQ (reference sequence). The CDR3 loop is CASSLGTITDTQYF. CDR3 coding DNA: TGTGCCAGCAGCTTAGGGACTATCACAGATACGCAGTATTTT.

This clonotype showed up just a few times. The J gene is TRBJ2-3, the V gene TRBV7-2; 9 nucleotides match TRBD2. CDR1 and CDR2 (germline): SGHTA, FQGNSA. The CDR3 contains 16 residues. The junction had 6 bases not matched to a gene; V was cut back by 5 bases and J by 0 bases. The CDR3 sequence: CASSRGGVFSTDTQYF. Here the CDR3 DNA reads TGTGCCAGCAGCCGCGGGGGGGTTTTTAGCACAGATACGCAGTATTTT. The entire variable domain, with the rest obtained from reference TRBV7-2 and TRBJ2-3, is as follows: GAGVSQSPSNKVTEKGKDVELRCDPISGHTALYWYRQSLGQGLEFLIYFQGNSAPDKSGLPSDRFSAERTGGSVSTLTIQRTQQEDSAVYLCASSRGGVFSTDTQYFGPGTRLTVL.

CDR3 nucleotides: TGCAGCGTTGTCGGGAGGCAAGTGAACACTGAAGCTTTCTTT. Protein product: CSVVGRQVNTEAFF. This sequence joins TRBV29-1 and TRBJ1-1; no definite D call. The CDR3 totals 14 residues. Germline CDR1 SQVTM, CDR2 ANQGSEA. Between the trimmed V and J ends, which lost 4 bases and 0 bases, there was a span of 12 bases.

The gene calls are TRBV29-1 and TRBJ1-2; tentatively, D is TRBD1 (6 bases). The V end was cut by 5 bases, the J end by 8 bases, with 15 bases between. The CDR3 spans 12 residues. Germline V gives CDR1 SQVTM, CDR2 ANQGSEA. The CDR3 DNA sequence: TGCAGCGTTCTCGGGGGGGCACCGGGCTACACCTTC. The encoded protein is CSVLGGAPGYTF.